This paragraph reports one TCR beta chain. The source of the sample is a study of cytotoxic CD8 clonotypes in ibrutinib-treated CLL. Study information: Response samples were obtained once patients had received a median around twelve months of treatment, range 6 to 36.

The repertoire was sequenced with immunoSEQ multiplex PCR; TCRdb's copy has only in-frame clones and lacks some. This sample carries roughly 300,000 clones, 65% to 85% of them seen once, and the ten largest clones take about 6%. The specimen comprised PBMCs, sampled at disease progression, from a patient treated with ibrutinib. The clonotype originates from a human donor with chronic lymphocytic leukemia.

The DNA for the CDR3 is TGTGCCAGCAGACCTACAGGGGGCCCTTCACCCCTCCACTTT. It codes for CASRPTGGPSPLHF. V is TRBV2 and J is TRBJ1-6; 9 bases align to TRBD1. Germline V gene sequence: CDR1 SNHLY, CDR2 FYNNEI. V gave up 6 bases and J gave up 9 bases; unmatched junction bases: 6. The CDR3 extends over 14 amino acids.